Listed here are 14 T cell receptor beta chains from one sample, sequenced in a study of blood T cell repertoires in COVID-19. TCRdb's copy holds only in-frame clones and misses some; the assay was immunoSEQ multiplex PCR. There are around 100,000 clones in the sample; around 80% occur only once, and 0.83% lies in the top ten. Material: peripheral blood. These receptor sequences come from a woman in her 70s with acute or convalescent COVID-19.

The rearrangement links TRBV24-1 to TRBJ1-5; 8 bases match TRBD1. Unmatched junction bases numbered 5, after V lost 2 bases and J lost 3 bases. Germline-derived CDR1 and CDR2 are KGHDR and SFDVKD. The CDR3 covers 16 residues. The CDR3 DNA follows: TGTGCCACCAGTGATTCGGGACAGGCGCTCAATCAGCCCCAGCATTTT. Residues: CATSDSGQALNQPQHF.

This chain connects TRBV2 to TRBJ2-1, with TRBD1 as a possible D gene (6 bases). CDR1 is SNHLY, CDR2 FYNNEI, per germline. The CDR3 covers 15 residues. Trimming cost V 1 base and J 5 bases, with 12 bases left between them. CDR3 coding DNA: TGTGCCAGCAGTGAAGATTGGACAGACGACAATGAGCAGTTCTTC. Encoded protein: CASSEDWTDDNEQFF.

The chain couples TRBV5-1 to TRBJ2-4, with a possible D match to TRBD2 (5 bases). This CDR3 has 15 residues. V lost 3 bases, J lost 7 bases, and 17 bases lay in between. Germline values: CDR1 SGHRS, CDR2 YFSETQ. The CDR3 DNA reads TGCGCCAGCAGCTCGGACGACGGTGAGGGTAACATTCAGTACTTC. Encoded protein: CASSSDDGEGNIQYF.

The rearrangement links TRBV7-9 to TRBJ1-2, with D maybe TRBD1 (6 bases). This CDR3 has 13 amino acids. Trimming took off 5 bases at V and 8 bases at J, with 15 bases between the two ends. Germline-derived CDR1 and CDR2 are SEHNR and FQNEAQ (reference sequence). In nucleotides, the CDR3 is TGTGCCAGCAGCCTCCGGGACATGGAGGGCTACACCTTC. Its translation: CASSLRDMEGYTF.

The V and J genes are TRBV9 and TRBJ2-7, with 9 bases matching TRBD1. Trimming took 2 bases from V and 2 from J; bases not matched to a gene: 5. This CDR3 spans 15 amino acids. The germline CDR1 and CDR2 sequences are SGDLS and YYNGEE. The CDR3 coding sequence is TGTGCCAGCAGCGTTTCCGGGACAGGGACCTACGAGCAGTACTTC. Translated: CASSVSGTGTYEQYF.

The J gene is TRBJ2-3, the V gene TRBV30; D perhaps matches TRBD1 (6 bases). The ends were cut back, 3 bases at V and 1 base at J, with 11 bases in the middle. Looked up from germline, CDR1 is GTSNPN and CDR2 is SVGIG (reference sequence). The CDR3 extends over 14 amino acids. CDR3 DNA sequence: TGTGCCTGGAGGACAGGTCTCCGCACAGATACGCAGTATTTT. Protein product: CAWRTGLRTDTQYF.

This sequence joins TRBV18 and TRBJ1-1, with a tentative D call TRBD1 (6 bases). Trimming removed 2 bases at V and 0 bases at J, with 7 bases between. Germline CDR1 reads KGHSH; CDR2 reads LQKENI. The CDR3 is made up of 14 amino acids. The CDR3 sequence is CASSPAGVNTEAFF. CDR3 DNA: TGTGCCAGCTCACCAGCAGGGGTGAACACTGAAGCTTTCTTT.

The gene calls are TRBV10-1 and TRBJ1-5; D unresolved. CDR1 WNHNN and CDR2 SYGVQD come from the germline V gene (reference sequence). CDR3 length: 15 amino acids. V dropped 0 bases and J dropped 2 bases, with 8 bases sitting between them. DNA of the CDR3: TGCGCCAGCAGTGAGTCCGGGATTGGCAATCAGCCCCAGCATTTT. Amino acids: CASSESGIGNQPQHF.

This chain joins TRBV9 and TRBJ1-3; D not resolved. CDR3 size: 13 residues. Trimming cost V 0 bases and J 4 bases, with 5 bases left between them. In germline, CDR1 is SGDLS, CDR2 YYNGEE. CDR3 in DNA: TGTGCCAGCAGCGTAGTAATAGGAAACACCATATATTTT. As protein: CASSVVIGNTIYF.

Only one count was recorded for this clone. This chain connects TRBV28 to TRBJ2-7, with D possibly being TRBD2 (5 bases). Trimming stripped 3 bases from V and 3 bases from J, with 15 bases between. This CDR3 has 15 amino acids. Germline V gives CDR1 MDHEN, CDR2 SYDVKM. In nucleotides, the CDR3 is TGTGCCAGCAGTTTTCCCGGACTCCAAAACTACGAGCAGTACTTC. It specifies CASSFPGLQNYEQYF.

The chain uses TRBV28 and TRBJ1-2; possible D gene TRBD1, 6 bases. V shed 8 bases and J shed 5 bases, with 12 bases lying between them. Germline V gene lookup returns CDR1 MDHEN and CDR2 SYDVKM. The CDR3 consists of 12 residues. This CDR3 reads CASGGQNYGYTF. The CDR3 nucleotides are TGTGCCAGCGGCGGACAGAATTATGGCTACACCTTC.

The chain carries TRBV27 and TRBJ2-1; 10 bases align to TRBD2. The CDR3 contains 15 residues. CDR1 is MNHEY and CDR2 is SMNVEV in the germline V gene (reference sequence). The trim removed 8 bases at V and 5 bases at J, leaving 9 bases unmatched. The CDR3 DNA reads as TGTGCCAGCGGCCTAGCGGGAGTAGTCCACAATGAGCAGTTCTTC. Protein: CASGLAGVVHNEQFF.

The rearrangement uses TRBV27 and TRBJ2-7; D not certain. CDR1 is MNHEY, CDR2 SMNVEV, per germline (reference sequence). The CDR3 contains 12 residues. The V gene lost 8 bases and the J gene lost 3 bases, with 11 bases spanning the gap. CDR3 sequence: CASGQNLYEQYF. The DNA for the CDR3 is TGTGCCAGCGGGCAGAATCTCTACGAGCAGTACTTC.

The chain carries TRBV11-3 and TRBJ2-5; unclear D gene. CDR1 SGHNT and CDR2 YENEEA come from the germline V gene. There are 16 residues in the CDR3. V was trimmed by 4 bases and J by 2 bases, leaving 17 bases between them. DNA of the CDR3: TGTGCCAGCAGCTCAGGTTCAGGCTTATCACAAGAGACCCAGTACTTC. Protein: CASSSGSGLSQETQYF.